The 16 T cell receptor beta chains given below trace back to one sample, sequenced in a study of cytomegalovirus exposure and HLA in healthy donors (dated by TCRdb to the late 2010s). Libraries were prepared through the immunoSEQ multiplex PCR assay. A mixture of 60 forward primers for TCR Vbeta segments and 13 reverse primers for TCR Jbeta segments was used in the multiplex PCR. TCRdb provides this immuneACCESS table in a form limited to in-frame rearrangements. Some clones are lacking; in checked studies, under half of them reflect an unresolved V gene, and why the rest are absent is not known. This sample has nearly 110,000 clones in its table, and 65% to 80% of those were observed once. Of the sample, around 2.6% falls within the top ten clones. The sequencing input was PBMCs. The receptors derive from a male donor in good health and CMV-seropositive.

This chain connects TRBV28 to TRBJ2-1; TRBD2 agrees at 12 bases. Germline CDR1 MDHEN, CDR2 SYDVKM. The CDR3 sequence is 18 residues long. V lost 8 bases, J lost 3 bases, and 14 bases stayed unmatched. The CDR3 is CASRRLAGVSWVYNEQFF. CDR3 coding DNA: TGTGCCAGCCGACGACTAGCGGGAGTATCTTGGGTCTACAATGAGCAGTTCTTC.

This clone was detected once. The rearrangement links TRBV5-6 to TRBJ2-7, with 7 nucleotides matching TRBD1. V gave up 1 base and J gave up 6 bases; unmatched junction bases: 1. Per the germline V gene, CDR1 is SGHDT and CDR2 is YYEEEE. This CDR3 is 12 amino acids long. CDR3 sequence (DNA): TGTGCCAGCAGCTTGTCAGGGGGCGAGCAGTACTTC. Residues: CASSLSGGEQYF.

The genes are TRBV6-5 and TRBJ1-2; no reliable D call. The CDR3 covers 15 residues. Germline CDR1 is MNHEY and CDR2 is SVGAGI. V was trimmed by 6 bases and J by 2 bases, leaving 16 bases between them. The CDR3 is CASSPLTTRNYGYTF. The CDR3 DNA follows: TGTGCCAGCAGCCCGTTAACGACACGAAACTATGGCTACACCTTC.

The chain has TRBV5-1 and TRBJ2-7, with 12 nucleotides matching TRBD2. Germline V lookup: CDR1 SGHRS, CDR2 YFSETQ. The junction had 8 bases not matched to a gene; V was cut back by 0 bases and J by 1 base. The CDR3 is 18 residues long. DNA for the CDR3: TGCGCCAGCAGCTTGGTGACTAGCGGGAGTAGGCCTTCCTACGAGCAGTACTTC. Its protein product is CASSLVTSGSRPSYEQYF.

The chain couples TRBV15 to TRBJ2-2; 8 nucleotides align to TRBD1. Germline CDR1 is LNHNV and CDR2 is YYDKDF (reference sequence). J lost 7 bases, V lost 3 bases, and 16 bases had no gene match. The CDR3 covers 18 residues. The CDR3 reads CATSSRIESQGAGGELFF. CDR3 in DNA: TGTGCCACCAGCAGCCGGATAGAATCGCAGGGGGCGGGCGGGGAGCTGTTTTTT.

V and J are TRBV15 and TRBJ2-1, with D possibly being TRBD1 (5 bases). Germline CDR1 LNHNV, CDR2 YYDKDF (reference sequence). The V and J ends lost 1 base and 1 base respectively, with 11 bases between them. This CDR3 contains 16 residues. CDR3 protein: CATSRVVKGSYNEQFF. CDR3 DNA: TGTGCCACCAGCAGAGTAGTAAAGGGGTCCTACAATGAGCAGTTCTTC.

This clone has more than one count but fewer than ten. V and J are TRBV5-1 and TRBJ2-7; TRBD1 matches 9 bases. The V and J ends lost 5 bases and 3 bases, in that order; junction bases with no gene match: 9. The germline gives CDR1 SGHRS, CDR2 YFSETQ. The CDR3 consists of 15 residues. The CDR3 bases are TGCGCCAGCAGTCTGGCTGGACAGGGGTTCTACGAGCAGTACTTC. This encodes CASSLAGQGFYEQYF.

The V and J genes are TRBV6-5 and TRBJ1-2, with D possibly matching TRBD1 (5 bases). From germline, CDR1 is MNHEY and CDR2 SVGAGI. V dropped 0 bases and J dropped 6 bases, with 5 bases sitting between them. The CDR3 consists of 12 residues. The CDR3 DNA reads as TGTGCCAGCAGTTACTCCAGGGATGGCTACACCTTC. It specifies CASSYSRDGYTF.

The chain carries TRBV6-5 and TRBJ2-3; 11 positions match TRBD2. This CDR3 has 15 residues. Per germline, CDR1 MNHEY and CDR2 SVGAGI. J was trimmed by 1 base and V by 5 bases; bases with no gene match: 2. The CDR3 sequence: CASSRSGGGTDTQYF. The CDR3 DNA reads TGTGCCAGCAGTCGTAGCGGGGGGGGCACAGATACGCAGTATTTT.

This clone was recorded a few times. The gene calls are TRBV7-2 and TRBJ2-7, with no clear D. Germline V gene lookup returns CDR1 SGHTA and CDR2 FQGNSA. The CDR3 loop spans 14 amino acids. V was pared by 2 bases and J by 6 bases, with 14 bases between. The CDR3: CASSLYSEIREQYF. The CDR3 bases are TGTGCCAGCAGCTTATACTCGGAGATCCGCGAGCAGTACTTC.

CDR3 sequence reads: CASSEFGEQYF. The CDR3 nucleotides read TGTGCCAGCAGTGAATTCGGCGAGCAGTACTTC. The chain links TRBV2 to TRBJ2-7; unclear D gene. Deletions cut 2 bases from V and 6 bases from J, with 5 bases between. Germline CDR1 and CDR2: SNHLY and FYNNEI. The CDR3 spans 11 residues.

This clone was observed a handful of times. The V gene is TRBV7-2, the J gene TRBJ1-4; the D is unclear. Between the trimmed V and J ends, which lost 5 bases and 1 base, there was a span of 11 bases. The CDR3 contains 15 residues. The germline V gene has CDR1 SGHTA and CDR2 FQGNSA. The CDR3 coding sequence is TGTGCCAGCAGCCTCGGGTGGCAAACTAATGAAAAACTGTTTTTT. Its protein is CASSLGWQTNEKLFF.

This clone has only one observation. The rearrangement uses TRBV2 and TRBJ1-5, with 7 bases lining up with TRBD1. J was trimmed by 2 bases and V by 1 base; bases with no gene match: 8. The CDR3 extends over 17 amino acids. Per the germline V gene, CDR1 is SNHLY and CDR2 is FYNNEI. The CDR3, as DNA: TGTGCCAGCAGTGAAGGTGAGGGGACAGCACGCAATCAGCCCCAGCATTTT. Its protein product is CASSEGEGTARNQPQHF. The full variable domain, its missing parts supplied by reference TRBV2 and TRBJ1-5, is EPEVTQTPSHQVTQMGQEVILRCVPISNHLYFYWYRQILGQKVEFLVSFYNNEISEKSEIFDDQFSVERPDGSNFTLKIRSTKLEDSAMYFCASSEGEGTARNQPQHFGDGTRLSIL.

This chain uses TRBV5-4 with TRBJ2-3; 8 nucleotides match TRBD2. CDR3 size: 14 residues. Germline values: CDR1 SGHNT, CDR2 YYREEE (reference sequence). J gave up 4 bases and V 7 bases, and 8 bases lay outside the gene matches. CDR3 DNA sequence: TGTGCCAGCCAGGGACTAGTGGGGCCAGATACGCAGTATTTT. Amino acids: CASQGLVGPDTQYF.

The V gene is TRBV29-1, the J gene TRBJ1-1; D is unresolved. The germline gives CDR1 SQVTM, CDR2 ANQGSEA. The CDR3 loop spans 13 amino acids. V was pared by 4 bases and J by 0 bases, with 9 bases between. The CDR3 bases are TGCAGCGTTGCGGCAGACATGAACACTGAAGCTTTCTTT. It yields the protein CSVAADMNTEAFF.

V usage is TRBV7-2 and J usage is TRBJ2-5; possibly TRBD1 for D (6 bases). This CDR3 spans 13 amino acids. V was trimmed by 5 bases and J by 2 bases, leaving 9 bases between them. Looked up from germline, CDR1 is SGHTA and CDR2 is FQGNSA. This CDR3 is CASSADRQETQYF. CDR3 DNA: TGTGCCAGCAGCGCGGACAGACAAGAGACCCAGTACTTC.